This TCR beta chain is drawn from a study of T cells in Graves' hyperthyroidism and ophthalmopathy. This clonotype was counted ten times or more. RNA transcripts were the template for amplifying TCR beta CDR3 regions. HTBI primers were the set used in a first-round RT-PCR of the TCR CDR3. TCRdb passed the multiplex PCR reads through MiXCR, listing each CDR3 protein once. The sample comprises roughly 360,000 distinct CDR3 sequences, roughly 12% of which are singletons, and under 25% rests with the top ten. The CDR3 consists of 15 residues. Germline V gene lookup returns CDR1 MNHEY and CDR2 SVGAGI. V was pared by 0 bases and J by 0 bases, with 8 bases between.

This sequence originates from a man in his thirties or forties with Graves' hyperthyroidism that later progressed to Graves' ophthalmopathy. The gene calls are TRBV6-5 and TRBJ1-2; D ambiguous. Sequencing input: blood. The CDR3 region is CASSYSRTTNYGYTF. The CDR3 DNA is TGTGCCAGCAGTTACTCCAGGACGACTAACTATGGCTACACCTTC.